This T cell receptor beta chain was sequenced during a study of T cell repertoires in cytomegalovirus infection (dated by TCRdb to about 2019). Regarding the complete study: The peptide stimulations were aimed at well-studied HLA-B-restricted epitopes as well as recently identified HLA-C-restricted CMV epitopes, whose presentation resists viral immunomodulation. Donor HLA type was relevant to the analysis, because carriage of CMV infection together with the matching HLA type was indicated by public TCR beta signatures. Paper-wide results and their limitations: The ex vivo response was dominated by HLA-C-restricted CMV-specific TCR beta clonotypes, and the single most frequent clonotype in two of eight donors was supplied by these HLA-C-restricted clonotypes. Cumulative frequency of public TCR beta family members discriminated carriers of CMV infection plus the relevant HLA type in this cohort and an independent 352-donor cohort.

What this sample's treatment or condition label stands for: in vitro stimulation with specific CMV peptide epitopes to enrich CMV-specific T cells. Deletion took 3 bases off V and 1 base off J, with a span of 9 bases between the germline ends. According to the germline V gene, CDR1 reads SGHTA and CDR2 reads FQGNSA. The CDR3 has 14 amino acids, counting the end cysteine and phenylalanine. The CDR3 DNA has 42 bases and is translated from base 1. Note on this clonotype: There is no known antigen for this receptor. No much larger clonotype is one base removed from it; base qualities were not supplied.

For sequencing, an Illumina HiSeq 1500 was employed. Using fastp trimming at Q25 and MiXCR clonotype assembly, TCRdb reanalyzed the public sequencing data and kept in-frame beta chains. Every entry covers one CDR3 protein and lists the most common genes and DNA from its rows. For this sample the table gives about 480,000 distinct CDR3 sequences, of which 30% to 35% were detected only once. Clones ranked in the top ten supply about 17% of the sample. The chain employs TRBV7-2 and TRBJ1-1; no D gene can be assigned with confidence. This TCR derives from a human donor in good health (CMV status not recorded). Some clones in this sample may be carry-over from other donors' samples. The sample was cultured PBMCs, taken from culture after CMV antigen stimulation. This receptor carries the CDR3 CASSLSPSNTEAFF. The DNA reads as follows: TGTGCCAGCAGCTTGAGCCCGTCGAACACTGAAGCTTTCTTT. The entire variable domain, with the stretches around the CDR3 drawn from the reference TRBV7-2 and TRBJ1-1 proteins, is GAGVSQSPSNKVTEKGKDVELRCDPISGHTALYWYRQSLGQGLEFLIYFQGNSAPDKSGLPSDRFSAERTGGSVSTLTIQRTQQEDSAVYLCASSLSPSNTEAFFGQGTRLTVV.